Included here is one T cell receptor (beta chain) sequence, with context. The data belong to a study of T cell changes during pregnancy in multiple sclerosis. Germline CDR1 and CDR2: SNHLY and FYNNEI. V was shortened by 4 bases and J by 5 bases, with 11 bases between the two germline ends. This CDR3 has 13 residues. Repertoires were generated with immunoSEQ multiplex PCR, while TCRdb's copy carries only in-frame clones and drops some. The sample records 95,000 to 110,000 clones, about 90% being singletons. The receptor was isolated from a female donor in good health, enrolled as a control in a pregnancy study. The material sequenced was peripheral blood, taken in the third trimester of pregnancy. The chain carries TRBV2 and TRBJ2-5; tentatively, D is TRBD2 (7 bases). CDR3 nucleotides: TGTGCCAGCAGTGTGGGGGGGCGGGAGACCCAGTACTTC. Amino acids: CASSVGGRETQYF. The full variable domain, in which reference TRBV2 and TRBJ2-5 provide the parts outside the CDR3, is EPEVTQTPSHQVTQMGQEVILRCVPISNHLYFYWYRQILGQKVEFLVSFYNNEISEKSEIFDDQFSVERPDGSNFTLKIRSTKLEDSAMYFCASSVGGRETQYFGPGTRLLVL.